The T cell receptor beta chain under discussion was sequenced for a study of T cells in Graves' hyperthyroidism and ophthalmopathy. Amplification targeted TCR beta CDR3 regions from RNA transcripts. Using the HTBI primer set, a first-round RT-PCR was run on the TCR CDR3. TCRdb re-derived calls from the multiplex PCR reads in MiXCR, one entry per CDR3 protein. The sample yields under 600,000 distinct CDR3 sequences, approximately 16% seen once. Study conclusions and caveats: Model-based prediction identified ophthalmopathy a median roughly six months prior to its onset.

The J segment lost 2 bases and the V segment lost 6 bases, leaving 8 bases of the junction unmatched. The germline gives CDR1 MNHEY, CDR2 SVGEGT. The CDR3 spans 16 residues. Ophthalmopathy patients had Clinical Activity Score at least 3, NOSPECS grade at least 4, duration under 3 months. Uncontrolled infections, other autoimmune diseases, pregnancy or lactation led to exclusion of patients. Diagnostic assessment was based on clinical symptoms, serum thyroxine and TRAb, thyroid ultrasound and orbital computed tomography. As for this clonotype: Its antigen is undetermined.

Material for sequencing was blood. This chain joins TRBV6-2 or TRBV6-3 and TRBJ1-5; 9 bases fit TRBD1. This receptor was obtained from a woman aged 40 to 49 with Graves' ophthalmopathy. The CDR3: CASRGGTGSGNQPQHF. The DNA of the CDR3 is TGTGCCAGCAGGGGGGGGACAGGGAGCGGCAATCAGCCCCAGCATTTT.